This TCR beta chain originates from a study of shared clonotypes between healthy human individuals. It was at deep level that the assay was run. Clones were sequenced by immunoSEQ multiplex PCR, and TCRdb holds only the in-frame ones, with some missing. This sample carries about 2,500,000 clones, roughly 92% of them seen once, and the ten largest clones take around 0.15%. A remark on this clone: The antigen is unknown.

Study-wide points: Roughly 5% of naive CD4 clonotypes were common to a handful of donors. Tissues were not sampled, only blood, and their repertoires likely differ. Incomplete sequencing of sorted subsets was indicated by rarefaction despite large depth.

Germline assignment: CDR1 MNHEY and CDR2 SMNVEV (reference sequence). V lost 4 bases to trimming and J lost 2 bases, with 8 bases between them. There are 13 residues in the CDR3. This chain uses TRBV27 with TRBJ1-2, with D unresolved. The sequenced material came from naive CD4+ T cells sorted from blood. Noted subset: CD45RA+ positively selected. The sequence came from a man aged 18 to 35 in good health. CDR3 protein: CASSYRPNYGYTF. The CDR3, as DNA: TGTGCCAGCAGTTATAGACCCAACTATGGCTACACCTTC.